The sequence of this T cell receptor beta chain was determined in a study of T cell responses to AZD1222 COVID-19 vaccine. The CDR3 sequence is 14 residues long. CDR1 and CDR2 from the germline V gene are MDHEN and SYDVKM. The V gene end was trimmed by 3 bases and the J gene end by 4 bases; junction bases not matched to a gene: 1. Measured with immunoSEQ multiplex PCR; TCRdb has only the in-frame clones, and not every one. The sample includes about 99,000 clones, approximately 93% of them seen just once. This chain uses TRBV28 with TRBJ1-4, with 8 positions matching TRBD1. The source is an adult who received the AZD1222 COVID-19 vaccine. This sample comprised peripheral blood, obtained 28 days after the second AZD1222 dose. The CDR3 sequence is CASSLGQVNEKLFF. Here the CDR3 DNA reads TGTGCCAGCAGTTTGGGACAGGTTAATGAAAAACTGTTTTTT.